This T cell receptor beta chain was identified during a study of tumor-infiltrating lymphocytes in primary liver carcinoma. Findings and caveats of the study: In tumor-adjacent and tumor-blood pairs, overlap was lower than in tumor region pairs.

The tissue used was unsorted bulk material of roughly 17-34 mg. RNA and DNA were co-extracted from it with the AllPrep DNA/RNA mini kit. TCR beta cDNA came from around 0.5 ug total RNA, primed with a constant-region primer. Three-round nested multiplex PCR performed with slightly modified ARM-PCR produced the TCR beta libraries. PCR rounds one and two used TRBV1-TRBV30 forward primers with a C-beta reverse primer for about 11 cycles each. MiXCR was run by TCRdb on the multiplex PCR reads, yielding one entry per CDR3 protein. The table has about 32,000 distinct CDR3 sequences, roughly 69% seen once. As for this clonotype: Its antigen is unknown. The conserved final phenylalanine or tryptophan is absent from the CDR3, which likely points to a read error. The DNA is left out, because the CDR3 cannot be placed on it with certainty; the CDR3 is given as TCRdb lists it.

Germline V gene sequence: CDR1 MNHEY, CDR2 SVGAGI. From its first to its last residue, the CDR3 has 14 amino acids. Material for sequencing was liver tumor tissue from sampling region 4. The sample's subset: tumor region T4, right-lateral pole. This TCR was sampled from a man between 40 and 49 years old with primary liver carcinoma and hepatitis B virus infection. The chain couples TRBV6-5 to TRBJ2-7; the table calls TRBD2, which could not be checked here. The chain's CDR3 is CASSSSAGGGEQYI.